The rows below give T cell receptor beta chains drawn from one sample of a study of human T cells and chemical hapten exposure. TCRdb re-called the RACE reads through MiXCR, storing one row per CDR3 protein. There are 300,000 to 450,000 distinct CDR3 sequences in the sample; approximately 5% occur only once, and about 8.2% lies in the top ten. The source material was whole blood, sampled in connection with sensitization to the hapten diphenylcyclopropenone (DPC). The receptors come from a woman aged 18-29 years with alopecia areata. Some clones in this sample may be carry-over from other donors' samples. CDR3s include the opening cysteine and the closing phenylalanine or tryptophan. The D gene is left open where the match is weak. Not all rows give a size; the values are once, few, many and, for expanded clones, a class.

>TRBD1|few|TRBV5-1|TRBJ1-2
CASSWTLSTGTGAYGYTF
TGCGCCAGCAGCTGGACCCTCTCAACCGGGACAGGCGCCTATGGCTACACCTTC
>TRBD2|-|TRBV24-1|TRBJ2-2
CATSDLAGSNTGELFF
TGTGCCACCAGTGATTTAGCGGGGTCGAACACCGGGGAGCTGTTTTTT
>-|-|TRBV6-2/TRBV6-3|TRBJ2-2
CASTPGGPRGELFF
TGTGCCAGCACCCCCGGGGGCCCTAGGGGGGAGCTGTTTTTT
>TRBD1|many|TRBV7-9|TRBJ1-5
CASSQGQTSQHF
TGTGCCAGCAGCCAGGGACAGACATCCCAGCATTTT
>-|-|TRBV29-1|TRBJ1-2
CSLWGDEGYTF
TGCAGCCTGTGGGGTGACGAAGGCTACACCTTC
>-|many|TRBV6-2/TRBV6-3|TRBJ1-1
CASSSNSGTEAFF
TGTGCCAGCAGCTCTAATTCGGGAACTGAAGCTTTCTTT
>-|few|TRBV12-3/TRBV12-4|TRBJ1-1
CASSSAGTRDGAFF
TGTGCCAGCAGTTCTGCCGGGACCCGTGATGGGGCTTTCTTT
>-|once|TRBV10-3|TRBJ2-7
CAISRTVGYEQYF
TGTGCCATCAGTCGGACGGTGGGCTACGAGCAGTACTTC
>-|-|TRBV4-1|TRBJ2-1
CASSQGESSYNEQFF
TGCGCCAGCAGCCAAGGAGAGAGCTCCTACAATGAGCAGTTCTTC
>-|-|TRBV19|TRBJ1-1
CASATLNTEAFF
TGTGCCAGTGCTACACTGAACACTGAAGCTTTCTTT
>TRBD1|few|TRBV7-9|TRBJ2-2
CASSQDRGSTGELFF
TGTGCCAGCAGCCAGGACAGGGGAAGTACCGGGGAGCTGTTTTTT
>-|many|TRBV21-1|TRBJ2-5
CASRMTSGGQETQYF
TGTGCCAGCAGGATGACTAGCGGGGGGCAAGAGACCCAGTACTTC
>TRBD1|many|TRBV20-1|TRBJ1-4
CSASPGQGASEKLFF
TGCAGTGCTAGCCCTGGACAGGGGGCTAGTGAAAAACTGTTTTTT
>TRBD2|few|TRBV10-3|TRBJ2-3
CAISSRGLAGDSDTQYF
TGTGCCATCAGTTCTAGGGGACTAGCGGGGGACTCAGATACGCAGTATTTT
>TRBD2|many|TRBV11-1|TRBJ2-1
CASSFTSGGAHEQFF
TGTGCCAGCAGCTTTACTAGCGGGGGGGCCCATGAGCAGTTCTTC
>TRBD1|few|TRBV7-9|TRBJ1-6
CASSFMGQGNSPLHF
TGTGCCAGCAGCTTTATGGGACAGGGGAATTCACCCCTCCACTTT
>-|-|TRBV6-1|TRBJ2-7
CASSESPGTFEQYF
TGTGCCAGCAGTGAATCCCCTGGGACGTTCGAGCAGTACTTC
>-|many|TRBV20-1|TRBJ1-5
CSALPAAERPPNQPQHF
TGCAGTGCTCTTCCCGCCGCGGAAAGGCCACCCAATCAGCCCCAGCATTTT
>-|-|TRBV7-9|TRBJ2-2
CASSLGVLLPQTNTGELFF
TGTGCCAGCAGCTTAGGGGTCCTTTTGCCCCAAACGAACACCGGGGAGCTGTTTTTT
>-|many|TRBV10-3|TRBJ1-6
CAISVESGATTNSPLHF
TGTGCCATCAGTGTTGAGTCAGGAGCCACTACAAATTCACCCCTCCACTTT
>-|many|TRBV12-3/TRBV12-4|TRBJ2-1
CASRSRNEQFF
TGTGCCAGCAGGTCTCGCAATGAGCAGTTCTTC
>TRBD1|few|TRBV20-1|TRBJ2-1
CSAKTGVSYNEQFF
TGCAGTGCTAAGACAGGGGTATCCTACAATGAGCAGTTCTTC
>TRBD2|-|TRBV12-3/TRBV12-4|TRBJ2-3
CASIRTGTSGIGVADTQYF
TGTGCCAGCATTCGAACCGGGACTAGCGGGATTGGGGTGGCAGATACGCAGTATTTT
>-|-|TRBV6-6|TRBJ1-2
CASNKQKGSNYGYTF
TGTGCCAGCAATAAACAAAAGGGGTCTAACTATGGCTACACCTTC
>-|-|TRBV19|TRBJ1-6
CASRPTGEGSPLHF
TGTGCCAGTAGGCCGACAGGCGAGGGTTCACCCCTCCACTTT
>TRBD2|-|TRBV11-2|TRBJ2-5
CASSLVGRGGKETQYF
TGTGCCAGCAGCTTAGTGGGGAGGGGAGGAAAAGAGACCCAGTACTTC
>-|many|TRBV10-3|TRBJ1-3
CAIFTPTESGNTIYF
TGTGCCATCTTTACCCCGACAGAATCTGGAAACACCATATATTTT
>-|many|TRBV29-1|TRBJ2-4
CSVEESAGLGSDIQYF
TGCAGCGTTGAGGAATCGGCAGGGTTAGGGTCTGACATTCAGTACTTC
>-|-|TRBV28|TRBJ2-7
CASSSDTPNYEQYF
TGTGCCAGCAGTTCGGACACCCCAAACTACGAGCAGTACTTC
>-|-|TRBV12-3/TRBV12-4|TRBJ2-7
CASRNRDREQYF
TGTGCCAGCAGGAACAGGGACCGCGAGCAGTACTTC
>-|-|TRBV6-5|TRBJ1-4
CASRGGEINEKLFF
TGTGCCAGCAGGGGGGGCGAAATTAATGAAAAACTGTTTTTT
>-|few|TRBV5-4|TRBJ1-5
CADPRGAHCQPQHF
TGTGCTGACCCCCGGGGGGCGCATTGTCAGCCCCAGCATTTT
>-|many|TRBV6-2/TRBV6-3|TRBJ1-2
CASSYAYGYTF
TGTGCCAGCAGTTACGCCTATGGCTACACCTTC
>-|few|TRBV6-4|TRBJ1-2
CASSDRAFNYGYTF
TGTGCCAGCAGTGACCGGGCCTTTAACTATGGCTACACCTTC
>TRBD1|many|TRBV20-1|TRBJ2-2
CSARTGGEGAGELFF
TGCAGTGCCCGGACAGGGGGAGAGGGCGCGGGGGAGCTGTTTTTT
>-|few|TRBV20-1|TRBJ2-7
CSAPVGPLGSYEQYF
TGCAGTGCTCCCGTTGGGCCCCTGGGAAGCTACGAGCAGTACTTC
>-|many|TRBV7-9|TRBJ2-7
CASSLQASESSYEQYF
TGTGCCAGCAGCTTACAAGCGTCGGAAAGCTCCTACGAGCAGTACTTC
>TRBD1|few|TRBV20-1|TRBJ1-2
CSARTGGSNYGYTF
TGCAGTGCTAGGACAGGGGGATCTAACTATGGCTACACCTTC
>-|-|TRBV4-1|TRBJ1-5
CASSQDKGGGGQPQHF
TGCGCCAGCAGCCAAGATAAGGGAGGTGGGGGTCAGCCCCAGCATTTT
>TRBD1|few|TRBV12-3/TRBV12-4|TRBJ1-5
CASSRDSGAQPQHF
TGTGCCAGCAGTCGGGACAGTGGGGCACAGCCCCAGCATTTT
>TRBD1|many|TRBV7-6|TRBJ1-3
CASSLTGEAGNTIYF
TGTGCCAGCAGCCTTACAGGGGAGGCTGGAAACACCATATATTTT
>TRBD2|-|TRBV20-1|TRBJ2-7
CSAPTASGVREQYF
TGCAGTGCTCCAACCGCCAGCGGGGTTCGCGAGCAGTACTTC